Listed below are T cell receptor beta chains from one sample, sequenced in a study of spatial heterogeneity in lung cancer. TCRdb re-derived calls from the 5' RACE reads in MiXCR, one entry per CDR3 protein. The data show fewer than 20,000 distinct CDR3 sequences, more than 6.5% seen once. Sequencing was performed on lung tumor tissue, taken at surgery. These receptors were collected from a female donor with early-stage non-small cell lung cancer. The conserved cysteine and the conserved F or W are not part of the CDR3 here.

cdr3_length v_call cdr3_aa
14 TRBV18 ASSPTGTLPANEQY
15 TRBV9 ASSLPAGGTAGNTIY
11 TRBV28 ASSPGSSYEQY
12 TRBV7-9 ASSRGQGGSPLH
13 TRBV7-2 ASSLVSGGVSPLH
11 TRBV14 ASSRGQAQPQH
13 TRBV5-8 ASGTSGATRETQY
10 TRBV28 ASSDRLAGQY
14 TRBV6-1 ASSVLTSGGQETQY
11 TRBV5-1 ASSLDLVNEQF
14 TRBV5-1 ASSLNGQGAGNEQF
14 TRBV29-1 SPPGTGSFFTDTQY
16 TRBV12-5 ASGLVLLAGAHADTQY
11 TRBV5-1 ASSLRVDSPLH
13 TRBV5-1 ASSTVLAGQETQY
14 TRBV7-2 ASSLRQGGSTDTQY
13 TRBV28 ASSFVGGANQPQH
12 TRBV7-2 ASSSRGGAYEQY
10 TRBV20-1 SAMVDDYGYT
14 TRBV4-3 ASSQEGGGTSEKLF
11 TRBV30 AWSIAGSTEAF
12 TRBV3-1 ASSPRDFDNEQF
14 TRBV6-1 ASRPSTAGVQETQY
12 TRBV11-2 ASSLTGSGNTIY
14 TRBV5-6 ASSLGVVMYTDTQY
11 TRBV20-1 SAPVSGGDEQF
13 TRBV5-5 ASSLEGLAVDTQY
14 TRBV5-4 ASSVGLGPGSDTQY
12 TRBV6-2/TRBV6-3 ASRRGRSYNEQF
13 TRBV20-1 SAGEDILDTDTQY
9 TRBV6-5 ASSNRETQY
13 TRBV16 ASSHSPGSDQPQH
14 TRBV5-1 ASSLPGAAGNNEQF
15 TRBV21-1 ASSKAQRGGNGDEQF
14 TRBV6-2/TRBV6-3 ASSSGQGSFDQPQH
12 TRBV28 ASSSPGQWDTIY
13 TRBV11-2 ASSSFRGSNEKLF
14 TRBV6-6 ASSYSSAVDLQPQH
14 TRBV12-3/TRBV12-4 ASSFIRTGGLSGYT
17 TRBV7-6 ASSLRAPSGGAFEDTQY
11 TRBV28 ASQLGGANVLT
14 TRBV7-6 ASSLGGGAKTDTQY
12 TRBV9 ASSKGTANSPLH
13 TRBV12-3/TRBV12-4 ATSGGGTHTDTQY
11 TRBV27 ASSPGQGSGYT
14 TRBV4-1 ASSQSGQTSGNTIY
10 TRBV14 ASSQAVGPQH
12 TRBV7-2 ASTIRTGITEAF
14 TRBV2 ASRGLGTVNTGELF
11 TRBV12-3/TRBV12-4 ASSQQSGGPQH
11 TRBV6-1 ASSATWDTEAF
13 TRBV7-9 ASTRAAGLGETQY
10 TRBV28 ASSHRRETQY
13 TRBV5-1 ASSLLGQGMDGYT
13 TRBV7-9 ASSLSRAMYNEQF
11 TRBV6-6 AGRGPDNSPLH
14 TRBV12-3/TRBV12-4 ASSLRLLQRGTEAF